One sample yielded the 12 T cell receptor beta chains listed below, sequenced in a study of T-cell memory formation after mild COVID-19. TCRdb re-derived calls from the 5' RACE reads in MiXCR, one entry per CDR3 protein. The data contain some 100,000 distinct CDR3 sequences, roughly 11% of them singletons. The sequencing sample was made of PBMCs or a T cell subset sorted from them (not recorded which). These receptors all come from a man aged 18 to 30 who had mild COVID-19 (a few samples of this study predate the infection). Cell type and time point are not known.

This clonotype was counted a few times. The chain joins TRBV4-1 to TRBJ1-5, with D unclear. The V gene lost 6 bases and the J gene lost 1 base, with 13 bases spanning the gap. The CDR3 is 15 amino acids. Germline values: CDR1 MGHRA, CDR2 YSYEKL. DNA of the CDR3: TGCGCCAGCAGGTCAGCCCTTTCCAGCAATCAGCCCCAGCATTTT. Protein: CASRSALSSNQPQHF.

The table lists this clonotype with many counts. The V and J genes are TRBV7-9 and TRBJ2-7; D is undetermined. The V gene lost 0 bases and the J gene lost 5 bases, with 5 bases spanning the gap. The CDR3 covers 12 residues. Germline V gives CDR1 SEHNR, CDR2 FQNEAQ (reference sequence). As DNA, the CDR3 is TGTGCCAGCAGCTTAGCTTCCCACGAGCAGTACTTC. Translating gives CASSLASHEQYF.

This clonotype was detected a few times. The chain uses TRBV11-2 and TRBJ2-2; D unclear. CDR1 SGHAT and CDR2 FQNNGV come from the germline V gene. Trimming cost V 5 bases and J 1 base, with 14 bases left between them. The CDR3 spans 16 residues. Here the CDR3 reads CASSLGRWGNTGELFF. Written as DNA, the CDR3 is TGTGCCAGCAGCCTAGGGCGGTGGGGGAACACCGGGGAGCTGTTTTTT.

This clonotype was counted a few times. V usage is TRBV20-1 and J usage is TRBJ2-1; no clear D gene. There are 14 residues in the CDR3. Germline CDR1 reads DFQATT; CDR2 reads SNEGSKA (reference sequence). Trimming removed 3 bases at V and 0 bases at J, with 9 bases between. The CDR3 nucleotides read TGCAGTGCTAGCTCAGAGAGCTCCTACAATGAGCAGTTCTTC. Protein: CSASSESSYNEQFF.

V is TRBV6-2 or TRBV6-3 and J is TRBJ1-1; possibly TRBD1 for D (5 bases). Germline CDR1 MNHEY, CDR2 SVGEGT. V was shortened by 7 bases and J by 6 bases, with 18 bases between the two germline ends. The CDR3 contains 14 residues. The CDR3 spells CASKGPDRGPEAFF. The CDR3 bases are TGTGCCAGCAAGGGACCTGACAGAGGCCCTGAAGCTTTCTTT.

The genes are TRBV9 and TRBJ2-7, with TRBD2 matching 10 bases. V shed 3 bases, J shed 3 bases, and the junction held 0 bases outside the gene matches. This CDR3 has 13 amino acids. Per the germline V gene, CDR1 is SGDLS and CDR2 is YYNGEE. The CDR3 spells CASSASGGYEQYF. The CDR3 coding sequence is TGTGCCAGCAGCGCTAGCGGGGGCTACGAGCAGTACTTC. The full variable domain, in which reference TRBV9 and TRBJ2-7 provide the parts outside the CDR3, is DSGVTQTPKHLITATGQRVTLRCSPRSGDLSVYWYQQSLDQGLQFLIQYYNGEERAKGNILERFSAQQFPDLHSELNLSSLELGDSALYFCASSASGGYEQYFGPGTRLTVT.

This clonotype has more than one count but fewer than ten. The chain has TRBV5-1 and TRBJ1-2; tentative D call: TRBD1 (5 bases). The CDR3 runs 13 residues. V was cut by 0 bases and J by 8 bases, with 11 bases left in between. Germline CDR1 reads SGHRS; CDR2 reads YFSETQ. The CDR3 DNA reads TGCGCCAGCAGCTTGGAGACCAGGGTCGGCTACACCTTC. Protein sequence: CASSLETRVGYTF.

The V call is TRBV12-3 or TRBV12-4, the J call TRBJ1-1; D is unclear. The CDR3 runs 12 residues. V gave up 3 bases and J gave up 4 bases, with 6 bases separating them. The CDR3 nucleotides read TGTGCCAGCAGTTTTACTTCCACTGAAGCTTTCTTT. This encodes CASSFTSTEAFF.

The sample holds a few counts of this clonotype. The rearrangement uses TRBV10-3 and TRBJ2-2, with D perhaps matching TRBD2 (7 bases). V gave up 6 bases and J gave up 4 bases, with 15 bases separating them. The germline CDR1 and CDR2 sequences are ENHRY and SYGVKD. This CDR3 region has 15 residues. Written as DNA, the CDR3 is TGTGCCATCAGGATGGCGGGGGCGGGCACCGGGGAGCTGTTTTTT. Amino acids: CAIRMAGAGTGELFF.

This clonotype was picked up a small number of times. V is TRBV6-5 and J is TRBJ1-1, with TRBD1 matching over 10 bases. Germline V gene data show CDR1 as MNHEY and CDR2 as SVGAGI. V was clipped by 7 bases and J by 0 bases; unmatched bases: 11. The CDR3 length is 17 residues. The CDR3 sequence is CASTPGGTGVVNTEAFF. The CDR3 nucleotides are TGTGCCAGCACCCCAGGGGGGACAGGGGTAGTGAACACTGAAGCTTTCTTT.

This clonotype was seen a handful of times. The chain carries TRBV13 and TRBJ2-2; D not resolved. V dropped 1 base and J dropped 6 bases, with 9 bases sitting between them. The CDR3 sequence is 14 residues long. Germline V gene sequence: CDR1 PRHDT, CDR2 FYEKMQ (reference sequence). The CDR3 DNA reads TGTGCCAGCAGCTTAGTTTCCAGCGCCGGGGAGCTGTTTTTT. Residues: CASSLVSSAGELFF.

The chain employs TRBV5-1 and TRBJ1-1; maybe TRBD1 (5 bases). The CDR3 is made up of 14 amino acids. Trimming took 0 bases from V and 1 from J, leaving 7 bases between them. Germline V gene lookup returns CDR1 SGHRS and CDR2 YFSETQ. The CDR3 protein is CASSLEGPNTEAFF. The CDR3 nucleotides are TGCGCCAGCAGCTTGGAGGGGCCGAACACTGAAGCTTTCTTT.